The sample holds many counts of the clone carrying this T cell receptor (beta chain). TCRdb used MiXCR to reprocess the 5' RACE reads, holding one entry per CDR3 protein. Here the sample spans about 350,000 distinct CDR3 sequences, over 3.5% being singletons. This specimen comes from a study of T cells after yellow fever vaccination. With 2 bases clipped from V and 7 bases from J, the junction kept 11 bases outside the gene matches. From germline, CDR1 is KGHDR and CDR2 SFDVKD. The CDR3 contains 17 residues. The chain combines TRBV24-1 with TRBJ2-1, with 9 bases aligning to TRBD1. The sample consisted of PBMCs, taken 5 days after the yellow fever booster vaccination. This receptor was taken from a man between 18 and 35 years old who received the YFV17D yellow fever vaccine. CDR3 bases: TGTGCCACCAGTGATTCCCTGCTACAGGGGGCTAGGAATGAGCAGTTCTTC. This codes for CATSDSLLQGARNEQFF.